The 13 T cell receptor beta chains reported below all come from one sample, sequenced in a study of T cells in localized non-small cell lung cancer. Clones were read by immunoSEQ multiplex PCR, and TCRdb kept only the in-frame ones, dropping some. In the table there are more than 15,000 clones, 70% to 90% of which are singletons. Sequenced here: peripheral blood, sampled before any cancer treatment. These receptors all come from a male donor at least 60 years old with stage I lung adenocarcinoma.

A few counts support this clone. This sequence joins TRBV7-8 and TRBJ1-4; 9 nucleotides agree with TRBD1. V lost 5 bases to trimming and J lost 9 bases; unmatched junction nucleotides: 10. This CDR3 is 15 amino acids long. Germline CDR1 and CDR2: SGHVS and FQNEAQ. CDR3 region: CASSEGQGVKQKLFF. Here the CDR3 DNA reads TGTGCCAGCAGCGAGGGACAGGGTGTGAAGCAAAAACTGTTTTTT. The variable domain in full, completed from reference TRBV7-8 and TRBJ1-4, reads GAGVSQSPRYKVAKRGQDVALRCDPISGHVSLFWYQQALGQGPEFLTYFQNEAQLDKSGLPSDRFFAERPEGSVSTLKIQRTQQEDSAVYLCASSEGQGVKQKLFFGSGTQLSVL.

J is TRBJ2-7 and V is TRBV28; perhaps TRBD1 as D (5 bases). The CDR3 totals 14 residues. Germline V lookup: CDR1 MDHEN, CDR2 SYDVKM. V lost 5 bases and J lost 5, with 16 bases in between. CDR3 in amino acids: CASSVTANRHEQYF. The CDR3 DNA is TGTGCCAGCAGTGTGACAGCAAATCGGCACGAGCAGTACTTC.

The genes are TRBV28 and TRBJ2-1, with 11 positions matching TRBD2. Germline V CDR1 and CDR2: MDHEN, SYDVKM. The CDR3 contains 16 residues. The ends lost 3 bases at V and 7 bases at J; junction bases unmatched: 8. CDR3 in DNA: TGTGCCAGCAGTTTTTCGGTAGCGGGAGGGCGGAATGAGCAGTTCTTC. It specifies CASSFSVAGGRNEQFF.

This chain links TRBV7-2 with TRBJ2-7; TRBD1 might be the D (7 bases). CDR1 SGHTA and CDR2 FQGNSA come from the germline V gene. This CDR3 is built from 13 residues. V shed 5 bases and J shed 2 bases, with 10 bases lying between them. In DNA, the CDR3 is TGTGCCAGCAGCGCGGGACAGCCCTACGAGCAGTACTTC. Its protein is CASSAGQPYEQYF.

CDR3 nucleotides: TGTGCCAGCAGCCCCAGCGTAGATACGCAGTATTTT. Its translation is CASSPSVDTQYF. The V gene is TRBV14, the J gene TRBJ2-3, with D unresolved. Trimming removed 4 bases from V and 5 bases from J, with 7 bases in between. The CDR3 covers 12 residues. Looked up from germline, CDR1 is SGHDN and CDR2 is FVKESK. The variable domain in full, with the rest retrieved from reference TRBV14 and TRBJ2-3, is EAGVTQFPSHSVIEKGQTVTLRCDPISGHDNLYWYRRVMGKEIKFLLHFVKESKQDESGMPNNRFLAERTGGTYSTLKVQPAELEDSGVYFCASSPSVDTQYFGPGTRLTVL.

The CDR3 bases are TGTGCCAGCAGTCGCCAGGAGAACACTGAAGCTTTCTTT. Protein product: CASSRQENTEAFF. The chain joins TRBV6-5 to TRBJ1-1; D is ambiguous. The ends were cut back, 5 bases at V and 1 base at J, with 8 bases in the middle. This CDR3 has 13 amino acids. Per the germline V gene, CDR1 is MNHEY and CDR2 is SVGAGI.

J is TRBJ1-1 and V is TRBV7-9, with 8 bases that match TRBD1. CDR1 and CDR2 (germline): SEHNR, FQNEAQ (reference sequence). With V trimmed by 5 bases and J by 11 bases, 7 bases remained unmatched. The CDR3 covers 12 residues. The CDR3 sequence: CASSDSRGPAFF. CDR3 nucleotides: TGTGCCAGCAGCGACAGCAGGGGGCCGGCTTTCTTT.

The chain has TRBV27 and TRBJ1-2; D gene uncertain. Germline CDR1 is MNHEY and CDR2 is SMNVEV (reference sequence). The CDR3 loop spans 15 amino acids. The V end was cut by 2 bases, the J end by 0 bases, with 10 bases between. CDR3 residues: CASSLNKHANYGYTF. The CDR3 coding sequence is TGTGCCAGCAGTTTAAACAAACATGCTAACTATGGCTACACCTTC.

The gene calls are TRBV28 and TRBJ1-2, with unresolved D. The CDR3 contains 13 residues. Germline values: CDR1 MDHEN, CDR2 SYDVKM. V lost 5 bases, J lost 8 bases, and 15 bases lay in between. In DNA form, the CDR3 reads TGTGCCAGCAGTCCTCCGAGGGCGCGGGGCTACACCTTC. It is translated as CASSPPRARGYTF.

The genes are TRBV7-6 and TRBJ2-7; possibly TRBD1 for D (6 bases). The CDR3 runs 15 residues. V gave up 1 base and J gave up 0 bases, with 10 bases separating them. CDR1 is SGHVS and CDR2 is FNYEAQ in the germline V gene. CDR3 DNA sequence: TGTGCCAGCAGCTTAGGTTCAGGGGCCTCCTACGAGCAGTACTTC. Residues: CASSLGSGASYEQYF.

The CDR3 region has the DNA TGTGCCAGCAGCTTAGTAGCAGGGGGGGGAGAGACCCAGTACTTC. This codes for CASSLVAGGGETQYF. The chain links TRBV7-2 to TRBJ2-5; the D gene could be TRBD1 or TRBD2 (7 bases each). V shed 1 base and J shed 4 bases, with 13 bases lying between them. CDR3 length equals 15 residues. The germline gives CDR1 SGHTA, CDR2 FQGNSA.

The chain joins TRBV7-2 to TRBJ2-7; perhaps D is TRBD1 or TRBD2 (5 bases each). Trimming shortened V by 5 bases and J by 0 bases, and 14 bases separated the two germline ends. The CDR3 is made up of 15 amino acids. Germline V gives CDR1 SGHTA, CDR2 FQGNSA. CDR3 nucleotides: TGTGCCAGCAGCCTCCGAGGGGACCTCTCCTACGAGCAGTACTTC. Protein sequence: CASSLRGDLSYEQYF.

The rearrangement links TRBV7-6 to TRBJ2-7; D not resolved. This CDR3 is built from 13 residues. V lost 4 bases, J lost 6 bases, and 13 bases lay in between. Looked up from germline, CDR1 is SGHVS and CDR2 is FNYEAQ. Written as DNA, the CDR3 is TGTGCCAGCAGCTCCTCCCAAGGCGCCGAGCAGTACTTC. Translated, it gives CASSSSQGAEQYF.